Listed here are 7 T cell receptor beta chains from one sample, sequenced in a study of shared clonotypes between healthy human individuals. Assay used: immunoSEQ multiplex PCR; TCRdb lists only in-frame clones, some missing. The sample holds almost 750,000 clones, approximately 72% seen once. The sample taken for sequencing was memory CD4+ T cells sorted from blood. Subset noted: CD45RA-negative fraction. Receptor source: a woman aged 25-40 years in good health.

The chain combines TRBV28 with TRBJ1-1, with D uncertain. CDR1 MDHEN and CDR2 SYDVKM come from the germline V gene. The CDR3 contains 15 residues. V was cut by 5 bases and J by 4 bases, with 17 bases left in between. CDR3 DNA sequence: TGTGCCAGCAGTCCCCGGACCCGTGGTATCACTGAAGCTTTCTTT. It encodes CASSPRTRGITEAFF. Full variable domain (outside the CDR3, taken from reference TRBV28 and TRBJ1-1): DVKVTQSSRYLVKRTGEKVFLECVQDMDHENMFWYRQDPGLGLRLIYFSYDVKMKEKGDIPEGYSVSREKKERFSLILESASTNQTSMYLCASSPRTRGITEAFFGQGTRLTVV.

The DNA of the CDR3 is TGTGCCAGCAGGGATCTACCGGGCTCCTACGAGCAGTACTTC. Translation: CASRDLPGSYEQYF. The chain carries TRBV6-1 and TRBJ2-7; D is uncertain. The germline CDR1 and CDR2 sequences are MNHNS and SASEGT. The CDR3 consists of 14 residues. Trimming took off 6 bases at V and 0 bases at J, with 12 bases between the two ends.

This clone was detected a few times. This chain uses TRBV5-1 with TRBJ1-1; 8 positions match TRBD1. The V and J ends lost 0 bases and 7 bases, in that order; junction bases with no gene match: 8. The CDR3 has 15 amino acids. Germline CDR1 and CDR2: SGHRS and YFSETQ. The CDR3 bases are TGCGCCAGCAGCTTGGAGGTAGGAGGACAGGGTGAAGCTTTCTTT. Its protein is CASSLEVGGQGEAFF.

The table lists this clone with a count of one. The V call is TRBV5-4, the J call TRBJ2-7, with TRBD1 matching over 9 bases. CDR1 is SGHNT, CDR2 YYREEE, per germline (reference sequence). The V and J ends lost 6 bases and 4 bases, in that order; junction bases with no gene match: 8. This CDR3 has 14 residues. CDR3 sequence (DNA): TGTGCCAGCACCGAACAGGGGGCGCTGTACGAGCAGTACTTC. Protein sequence: CASTEQGALYEQYF.

This clone has a handful of counts. The chain links TRBV5-4 to TRBJ2-3; 8 bases are shared with TRBD2. The CDR3 extends over 15 amino acids. Germline values: CDR1 SGHNT, CDR2 YYREEE (reference sequence). J was trimmed by 1 base and V by 3 bases; bases with no gene match: 4. CDR3 DNA sequence: TGTGCCAGCAGCTACCTACTAGCGGGCACAGATACGCAGTATTTT. Protein sequence: CASSYLLAGTDTQYF. The whole variable domain, filled in from reference TRBV5-4 and TRBJ2-3, reads ETGVTQSPTHLIKTRGQQVTLRCSSQSGHNTVSWYQQALGQGPQFIFQYYREEENGRGNFPPRFSGLQFPNYSSELNVNALELDDSALYLCASSYLLAGTDTQYFGPGTRLTVL.

The rearrangement uses TRBV13 and TRBJ1-4; D is unresolved. The V and J ends lost 5 bases and 0 bases respectively, with 7 bases between them. The CDR3 is 14 amino acids. Germline lookup yields CDR1 PRHDT and CDR2 FYEKMQ (reference sequence). The CDR3 coding sequence is TGTGCCAGCAGCAAAGAATCAACTAATGAAAAACTGTTTTTT. Amino acids: CASSKESTNEKLFF.

V is TRBV2 and J is TRBJ2-7; D remains unclear. V was shortened by 3 bases and J by 3 bases, with 6 bases between the two germline ends. The CDR3 covers 12 residues. The V gene's germline CDR1 is SNHLY and CDR2 FYNNEI. The CDR3 DNA reads TGTGCCAGCAGTGAGCAGGTCTACGAGCAGTACTTC. Translating it yields CASSEQVYEQYF.